This is a list of T cell receptor beta chains from one sample in a study of control samples from healthy donors and cancer patients. TCRdb keeps only in-frame clones here, not all; method: immunoSEQ multiplex PCR. The table records approximately 100,000 clones, 92% of them present only once. Source material: blood. Every receptor here comes from a human donor in good health. The donor label of this sample is uncertain. CDR3s include the opening cysteine and the closing phenylalanine or tryptophan. Fields, in order: V gene, clone size, J gene, D gene, CDR3 DNA, CDR3 protein. D genes are given only for firm matches. Expanded clones are given a class, and other clones once, few, many or no size at all.

V gene: TRBV5-1
clone size: .
J gene: TRBJ2-5
D gene: TRBD1
CDR3 DNA: TGCGCCAGCAGCGAGGGGACAGTCGTCGGGGAGACCCAGTACTTC
CDR3 protein: CASSEGTVVGETQYF

V gene: TRBV5-4
clone size: .
J gene: TRBJ2-7
D gene: .
CDR3 DNA: TGTGCCAGCAGCTTCGGGGACCTCGAGCAGTACTTC
CDR3 protein: CASSFGDLEQYF

V gene: TRBV9
clone size: .
J gene: TRBJ2-1
D gene: TRBD1
CDR3 DNA: TGTGCCAGCAGCGCTCTCAGGGGGCCGGGCAATGAGCAGTTCTTC
CDR3 protein: CASSALRGPGNEQFF

V gene: TRBV18
clone size: .
J gene: TRBJ1-1
D gene: .
CDR3 DNA: TGTGCCAGCTCACCGCAGGGGAACACTGAAGCTTTCTTT
CDR3 protein: CASSPQGNTEAFF

V gene: TRBV20-1
clone size: .
J gene: TRBJ1-1
D gene: .
CDR3 DNA: TGCAGTGCCGGGGAGTACACTGAAGCTTTCTTT
CDR3 protein: CSAGEYTEAFF

V gene: TRBV6-5
clone size: .
J gene: TRBJ1-1
D gene: .
CDR3 DNA: TGTGCCAGCATCATGGGGGGGGAAGCTTTCTTT
CDR3 protein: CASIMGGEAFF

V gene: TRBV6-4
clone size: .
J gene: TRBJ1-2
D gene: .
CDR3 DNA: TGTGCCAGCAGCCGTGGACCCGCCTATGGCTACACCTTC
CDR3 protein: CASSRGPAYGYTF

V gene: TRBV6-5
clone size: .
J gene: TRBJ2-2
D gene: .
CDR3 DNA: TGTGCCTCTGTCGGTAGGGGAGGCACCGGGGAGCTGTTTTTT
CDR3 protein: CASVGRGGTGELFF

V gene: TRBV4-2
clone size: many
J gene: TRBJ2-2
D gene: .
CDR3 DNA: TGTGCCAGCAGCCAAGAATTTGGTACAGCCGGGGAGCTGTTTTTT
CDR3 protein: CASSQEFGTAGELFF

V gene: TRBV21-1
clone size: .
J gene: TRBJ2-5
D gene: .
CDR3 DNA: TGTGCCAGCAGCAAACTACAGCAAGAGACCCAGTACTTC
CDR3 protein: CASSKLQQETQYF

V gene: TRBV5-1
clone size: .
J gene: TRBJ2-5
D gene: .
CDR3 DNA: TGCGCCAGCAGCGTCCGGGCACAAGAGACCCAGTACTTC
CDR3 protein: CASSVRAQETQYF

V gene: TRBV4-1
clone size: once
J gene: TRBJ2-1
D gene: .
CDR3 DNA: TGCGCCAGCAGTTCCGGCCTCGGGTTGGAGAATGAGCAGTTCTTC
CDR3 protein: CASSSGLGLENEQFF

V gene: TRBV5-4
clone size: .
J gene: TRBJ2-3
D gene: .
CDR3 DNA: TGTGCCAGCAGCTATCCCGGGACTCTCGGGGCAGATACGCAGTATTTT
CDR3 protein: CASSYPGTLGADTQYF

V gene: TRBV27
clone size: .
J gene: TRBJ1-2
D gene: .
CDR3 DNA: TGTGCCAGCAGTTCCGGGTGGGCCAACTATGGCTACACCTTC
CDR3 protein: CASSSGWANYGYTF

V gene: TRBV19
clone size: .
J gene: TRBJ1-3
D gene: .
CDR3 DNA: TGTGCCAGCATGAGGTATCAGAACACCATATATTTT
CDR3 protein: CASMRYQNTIYF

V gene: TRBV2
clone size: .
J gene: TRBJ2-2
D gene: .
CDR3 DNA: TGTGCCAGCAGAAAGGGTAGGATCGGGGAGCTGTTTTTT
CDR3 protein: CASRKGRIGELFF

V gene: TRBV30
clone size: .
J gene: TRBJ2-2
D gene: .
CDR3 DNA: TGTGCCTGGAGGATGCGGAGGCTTAACACCGGGGAGCTGTTTTTT
CDR3 protein: CAWRMRRLNTGELFF

V gene: TRBV25-1
clone size: .
J gene: TRBJ2-5
D gene: TRBD1
CDR3 DNA: TGTGCCAGCAGTGAAAACAGGGGCAGAGGTGTGTGGGAGACCCAGTACTTC
CDR3 protein: CASSENRGRGVWETQYF

V gene: TRBV3-1/TRBV3-2
clone size: .
J gene: TRBJ1-6
D gene: .
CDR3 DNA: TGTGCCAGCAGCTGGCGGGGGGCGGATTCACCCCTCCACTTT
CDR3 protein: CASSWRGADSPLHF

V gene: TRBV11-2
clone size: .
J gene: TRBJ1-2
D gene: TRBD1
CDR3 DNA: TGTGCCAGCAGCTTTCAGGGGGCTGGTGGCTACACCTTC
CDR3 protein: CASSFQGAGGYTF

V gene: TRBV11-1
clone size: .
J gene: TRBJ2-1
D gene: .
CDR3 DNA: TGTGCCAGCAGCCGGAGACAGGAGCAGTTCTTC
CDR3 protein: CASSRRQEQFF

V gene: TRBV2
clone size: few
J gene: TRBJ1-2
D gene: .
CDR3 DNA: TGTGCCAGCCAGGGGACGGCTGTTTATGGCTACACCTTC
CDR3 protein: CASQGTAVYGYTF

V gene: TRBV12-5
clone size: .
J gene: TRBJ1-4
D gene: .
CDR3 DNA: TGTGCTAGTGGTTTGGAGTCCCGGGATGAAAAACTGTTTTTT
CDR3 protein: CASGLESRDEKLFF

V gene: TRBV2
clone size: .
J gene: TRBJ2-5
D gene: .
CDR3 DNA: TGTGCCAGCAGTGAAACCGGATTGGTGGAGACCCAGTACTTC
CDR3 protein: CASSETGLVETQYF

V gene: TRBV5-1
clone size: .
J gene: TRBJ2-2
D gene: .
CDR3 DNA: TGCGCCAGCAAGGAGGCCGCCGACACCGGGGAGCTGTTTTTT
CDR3 protein: CASKEAADTGELFF

V gene: TRBV3-1/TRBV3-2
clone size: .
J gene: TRBJ2-3
D gene: .
CDR3 DNA: TGTGCCAGCAGCCACAACAAAGCGAGCACAGATACGCAGTATTTT
CDR3 protein: CASSHNKASTDTQYF

V gene: TRBV2
clone size: few
J gene: TRBJ1-2
D gene: .
CDR3 DNA: TGTGCCAGCAGTCGACAGTCAGACTATGGCTACACCTTC
CDR3 protein: CASSRQSDYGYTF

V gene: TRBV18
clone size: .
J gene: TRBJ2-1
D gene: TRBD1
CDR3 DNA: TGTGCCAGCTCACCAGGGTCTGGGGGGACAGGATCCTACAATGAGCAGTTCTTC
CDR3 protein: CASSPGSGGTGSYNEQFF

V gene: TRBV10-2
clone size: .
J gene: TRBJ2-2
D gene: TRBD1
CDR3 DNA: TGCGCCAGTGGGACAGGGGTTGGCACCGGGGAGCTGTTTTTT
CDR3 protein: CASGTGVGTGELFF

V gene: TRBV6-1
clone size: .
J gene: TRBJ1-5
D gene: TRBD1
CDR3 DNA: TGTGCCAGCAGTGAGACAGGGGGGAGTAATCAGCCCCAGCATTTT
CDR3 protein: CASSETGGSNQPQHF

V gene: TRBV5-1
clone size: .
J gene: TRBJ2-5
D gene: TRBD2
CDR3 DNA: TGCGCCAGCAGCGAAGGGACTAGCGGAGGTGAGACCCAGTACTTC
CDR3 protein: CASSEGTSGGETQYF

V gene: TRBV5-6
clone size: once
J gene: TRBJ1-3
D gene: .
CDR3 DNA: TGTGCCAGCAGCCGGGACGGATCTGGAAACACCATATATTTT
CDR3 protein: CASSRDGSGNTIYF

V gene: TRBV27
clone size: .
J gene: TRBJ1-5
D gene: .
CDR3 DNA: TGTGCCAGCAGTCACGAACAGGGAACTCAGCCCCAGCATTTT
CDR3 protein: CASSHEQGTQPQHF

V gene: TRBV7-9
clone size: .
J gene: TRBJ1-2
D gene: .
CDR3 DNA: TGTGCCAGCAGCTTAGAGGGGCCTCCGGGAAGTCTGGACTATGGCTACACCTTC
CDR3 protein: CASSLEGPPGSLDYGYTF

V gene: TRBV18
clone size: .
J gene: TRBJ2-1
D gene: TRBD1
CDR3 DNA: TGTGCCAGCTCAGAAATCACACCGGGACAGGGCCGCCTAGGGGAGCAGTTCTTC
CDR3 protein: CASSEITPGQGRLGEQFF

V gene: TRBV10-2
clone size: .
J gene: TRBJ1-2
D gene: TRBD1
CDR3 DNA: TGCGCCAGCAGTGAGTTACGACAGGGGGCACACTATGGCTACACCTTC
CDR3 protein: CASSELRQGAHYGYTF

V gene: TRBV5-5
clone size: .
J gene: TRBJ1-4
D gene: TRBD1
CDR3 DNA: TGTGCCAGCAGCGTCACAGGGGGCTTGTCTAATGAAAAACTGTTTTTT
CDR3 protein: CASSVTGGLSNEKLFF

V gene: TRBV2
clone size: .
J gene: TRBJ2-3
D gene: .
CDR3 DNA: TGTGCCAGCGGAGACTCGGGGGCCGGCACAGATACGCAGTATTTT
CDR3 protein: CASGDSGAGTDTQYF

V gene: TRBV5-6
clone size: .
J gene: TRBJ1-4
D gene: .
CDR3 DNA: TGTGCCAGCAGCCTCGGGACCGCCGGTAGTTATGAAAAACTGTTTTTT
CDR3 protein: CASSLGTAGSYEKLFF

V gene: TRBV19
clone size: .
J gene: TRBJ1-2
D gene: .
CDR3 DNA: TGTGCCAGTGAAGCGGGCGGGAAAAACTATGGCTACACCTTC
CDR3 protein: CASEAGGKNYGYTF

V gene: TRBV11-2
clone size: .
J gene: TRBJ2-7
D gene: TRBD1
CDR3 DNA: TGTGCCAGCAGCCCCGGGACAGTGTACGAGCAGTACTTC
CDR3 protein: CASSPGTVYEQYF

V gene: TRBV19
clone size: .
J gene: TRBJ1-5
D gene: .
CDR3 DNA: TGTGCCAGTAGTGGCCTAAATCAGCCCCAGCATTTT
CDR3 protein: CASSGLNQPQHF

V gene: TRBV7-9
clone size: .
J gene: TRBJ1-4
D gene: .
CDR3 DNA: TGTGCCAGCAGCCCCGGCGCCGAGCTGTTTTTT
CDR3 protein: CASSPGAELFF

V gene: TRBV4-3
clone size: .
J gene: TRBJ1-1
D gene: .
CDR3 DNA: TGCGCCAGCAGCCCCTCCGGGGGAGGGCTGAACACTGAAGCTTTCTTT
CDR3 protein: CASSPSGGGLNTEAFF

V gene: TRBV2
clone size: once
J gene: TRBJ1-5
D gene: .
CDR3 DNA: TGTGCCAGCAATGGGGCGGGCAATCAGCCCCAGCATTTT
CDR3 protein: CASNGAGNQPQHF

V gene: TRBV3-1/TRBV3-2
clone size: .
J gene: TRBJ2-1
D gene: .
CDR3 DNA: TGTGCCAGCCGGGGATACAATGAGCAGTTCTTC
CDR3 protein: CASRGYNEQFF

V gene: TRBV5-4
clone size: .
J gene: TRBJ2-2
D gene: TRBD1
CDR3 DNA: TGTGCCAGCAGCTCATCCAAGGGGGCAACTGTCACCGGGGAGCTGTTTTTT
CDR3 protein: CASSSSKGATVTGELFF

V gene: TRBV7-6
clone size: .
J gene: TRBJ2-2
D gene: .
CDR3 DNA: TGTGCCAGCACCCGGCGGGCCTCAATTAACACCGGGGAGCTGTTTTTT
CDR3 protein: CASTRRASINTGELFF

V gene: TRBV6-6
clone size: .
J gene: TRBJ1-4
D gene: .
CDR3 DNA: TGTGCCAGCAGCAAAGGGGGTTTAGGGGAAAAACTGTTTTTT
CDR3 protein: CASSKGGLGEKLFF

V gene: TRBV30
clone size: .
J gene: TRBJ1-5
D gene: TRBD1
CDR3 DNA: TGTGCCTGGACTCAACCTGGGGGCAGGGGGCAGCCCCAGCATTTT
CDR3 protein: CAWTQPGGRGQPQHF

V gene: TRBV7-2
clone size: .
J gene: TRBJ2-5
D gene: TRBD2
CDR3 DNA: TGTGCCAGCAGTCCACGGGGTAGCGGGGGGTGGGGGGCGTACTTC
CDR3 protein: CASSPRGSGGWGAYF

V gene: TRBV29-1
clone size: .
J gene: TRBJ1-4
D gene: TRBD1
CDR3 DNA: TGCAGCGTTGAAGATGGGACAGGGGTTGGTGAAAAACTGTTTTTT
CDR3 protein: CSVEDGTGVGEKLFF

V gene: TRBV20-1
clone size: few
J gene: TRBJ2-7
D gene: TRBD1
CDR3 DNA: TGCAGTGCTAGTAGCCGGGACAGGGGGGGATACGAGCAGTACTTC
CDR3 protein: CSASSRDRGGYEQYF

V gene: TRBV5-1
clone size: .
J gene: TRBJ1-2
D gene: .
CDR3 DNA: TGCGCCAGCAGCTTCGGCAGGGCCGGCTACACCTTC
CDR3 protein: CASSFGRAGYTF

V gene: TRBV4-1
clone size: .
J gene: TRBJ1-1
D gene: TRBD1
CDR3 DNA: TGCGCCAGCAGCCAAGATCGGGGACAGGGGGAAGCTTTCTTT
CDR3 protein: CASSQDRGQGEAFF

V gene: TRBV18
clone size: .
J gene: TRBJ1-4
D gene: .
CDR3 DNA: TGTGCCAGCTCGCCTACTACGGGGGTTGGGGAAAAACTGTTTTTT
CDR3 protein: CASSPTTGVGEKLFF

V gene: TRBV12-5
clone size: .
J gene: TRBJ1-5
D gene: .
CDR3 DNA: TGTGCTAGTGGTTTTCAAGATCAGCCCCAGCATTTT
CDR3 protein: CASGFQDQPQHF

V gene: TRBV6-5
clone size: once
J gene: TRBJ2-5
D gene: .
CDR3 DNA: TGTGCCAGCAGTCCCATAGCGGACGAAGAGACCCAGTACTTC
CDR3 protein: CASSPIADEETQYF

V gene: TRBV6-1
clone size: .
J gene: TRBJ2-1
D gene: TRBD1
CDR3 DNA: TGTGCCAGCAGTGAAGTTTGGACAGGCGACAATGAGCAGTTCTTC
CDR3 protein: CASSEVWTGDNEQFF

V gene: TRBV12-3/TRBV12-4
clone size: .
J gene: TRBJ2-5
D gene: TRBD1
CDR3 DNA: TGTGCCAGCAGGGGGACAGCGAAAGAGACCCAGTACTTC
CDR3 protein: CASRGTAKETQYF